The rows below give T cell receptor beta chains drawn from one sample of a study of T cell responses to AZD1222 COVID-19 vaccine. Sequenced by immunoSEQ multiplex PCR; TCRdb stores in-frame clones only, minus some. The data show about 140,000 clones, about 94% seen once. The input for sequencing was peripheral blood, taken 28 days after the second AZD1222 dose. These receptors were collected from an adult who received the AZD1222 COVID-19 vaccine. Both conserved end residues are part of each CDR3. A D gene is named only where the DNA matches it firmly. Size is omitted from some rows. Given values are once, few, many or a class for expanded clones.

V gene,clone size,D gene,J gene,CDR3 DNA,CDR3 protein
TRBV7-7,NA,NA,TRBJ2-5,TGTGCCAGCAGCTTAGTGGGGAGGGAGACCCAGTACTTC,CASSLVGRETQYF
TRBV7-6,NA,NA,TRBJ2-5,TGTGCCAGCAGCTTAGCAGCCGCCGGTGCTAGCTCGGAGACCCAGTACTTC,CASSLAAAGASSETQYF
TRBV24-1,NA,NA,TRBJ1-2,TGTGCCACCAGTGATTCATTTTCGGGCGACTACTATGGCTACACCTTC,CATSDSFSGDYYGYTF
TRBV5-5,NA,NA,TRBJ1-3,TGTGCCAGCAGCGCGGACGGAACCTCTGGAAACACCATATATTTT,CASSADGTSGNTIYF
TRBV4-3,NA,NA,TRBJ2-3,TGCGCCAGCAGCCATGACGCTAGCACAGATACGCAGTATTTT,CASSHDASTDTQYF
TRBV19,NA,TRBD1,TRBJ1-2,TGTGCCAGTAGTATAAGGGACAGGGTATTTGACTATGGCTACACCTTC,CASSIRDRVFDYGYTF
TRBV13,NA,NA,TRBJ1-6,TGTGCCAGCAGCTTAGGCCTATCGGTACTCGCCGGTTCACCCCTCCACTTT,CASSLGLSVLAGSPLHF
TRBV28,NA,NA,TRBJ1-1,TGTGCCAGCAGTTTGAACAGATACACTGAAGCTTTCTTT,CASSLNRYTEAFF
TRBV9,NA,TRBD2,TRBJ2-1,TGTGCCAGCAGTCTAGCGGGGGTGCGGTATGAGCAGTTCTTC,CASSLAGVRYEQFF
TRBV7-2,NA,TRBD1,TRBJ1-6,TGTGCCAGCAGCCTATCCATGACAGGGGGCTCACCCCTCCACTTT,CASSLSMTGGSPLHF
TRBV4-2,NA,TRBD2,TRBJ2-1,TGTGCCAGCAGCCAGCAAGCGGGGGTCTCCTACAATGAGCAGTTCTTC,CASSQQAGVSYNEQFF
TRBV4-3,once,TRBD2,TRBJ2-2,TGCGCCAGCAGCCAAGGGGTAGCGGGCCGGACCGGGGAGCTGTTTTTT,CASSQGVAGRTGELFF
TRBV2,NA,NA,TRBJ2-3,TGTGCCAGCATGTCGAGCACAGATACGCAGTATTTT,CASMSSTDTQYF
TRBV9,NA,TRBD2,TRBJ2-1,TGTGCCAGCAGCGGGGAGGGATTTGAGCAGTTCTTC,CASSGEGFEQFF
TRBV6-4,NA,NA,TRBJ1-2,TGTGCCAGCAGTGACGGGGGCTATGGCTACACCTTC,CASSDGGYGYTF
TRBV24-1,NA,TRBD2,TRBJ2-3,TGTGCCACCAGTGATTTGCGTGGACTAGCGGGGGCCGGAGATACGCAGTATTTT,CATSDLRGLAGAGDTQYF
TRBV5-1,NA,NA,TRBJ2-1,TGCGCCAGCAGCTTGGTCCCCAGGGCGGACAATGAGCAGTTCTTC,CASSLVPRADNEQFF
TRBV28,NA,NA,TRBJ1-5,TGTGCCAGCTTCACCCCGGGCAATCAGCCCCAGCATTTT,CASFTPGNQPQHF
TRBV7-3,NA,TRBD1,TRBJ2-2,TGTGCCAGCAGCCCGGACAGGGGTACCGGGGAGCTGTTTTTT,CASSPDRGTGELFF
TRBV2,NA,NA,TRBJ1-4,TGTGCCAGCAGTGATGTTCGGTCAGGGAATGAAAAACTGTTTTTT,CASSDVRSGNEKLFF
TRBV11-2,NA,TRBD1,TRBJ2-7,TGTGCCAGCAGCTCATACCCCTGGACAGGCTCCTACGAGCAGTACTTC,CASSSYPWTGSYEQYF
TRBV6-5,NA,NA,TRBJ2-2,TGTGCCAGCAGTTTGGGCAGAAGCGGGGAGCTGTTTTTT,CASSLGRSGELFF
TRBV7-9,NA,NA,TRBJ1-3,TGTGCCAGCAGCTTAGACCGGTTGGGCCCTGGAAACACCATATATTTT,CASSLDRLGPGNTIYF
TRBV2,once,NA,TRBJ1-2,TGTGCCAGCAGTGAACTGGGCCGTGATTATGGCTACACCTTC,CASSELGRDYGYTF
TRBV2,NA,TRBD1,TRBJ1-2,TGTGCCAGCAGCGCCGGGACAGGGGGCTACTATGGCTACACCTTC,CASSAGTGGYYGYTF
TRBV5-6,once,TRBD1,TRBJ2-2,TGTGCCAGCAGCTTACAACAGGGGGCTGCCACCGGGGAGCTGTTTTTT,CASSLQQGAATGELFF
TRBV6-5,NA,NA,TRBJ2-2,TGTGCCAGCAGTTACTCCCCGGGGGTCCCCGGGGAGCTGTTTTTT,CASSYSPGVPGELFF
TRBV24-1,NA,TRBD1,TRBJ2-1,TGTGCCACCAGTGATTCGGGGACAGCCGAGCAGTTCTTC,CATSDSGTAEQFF
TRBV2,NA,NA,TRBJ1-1,TGTGCCACCTCGACAGATATGAACACTGAAGCTTTCTTT,CATSTDMNTEAFF
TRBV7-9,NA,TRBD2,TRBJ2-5,TGTGCCAGCAGACCCCCGGGACTAGCGGTTCAAGAGACCCAGTACTTC,CASRPPGLAVQETQYF
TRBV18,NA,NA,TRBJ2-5,TGTGCCAGCACCTTCCCGGGGGAGGAAGAGACCCAGTACTTC,CASTFPGEEETQYF
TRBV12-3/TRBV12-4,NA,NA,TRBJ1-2,TGTGCCAGCAGTTTCCGGAGCAACTATGGCTACACCTTC,CASSFRSNYGYTF
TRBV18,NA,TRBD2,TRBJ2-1,TGTGCCAGCTCACCGGGGCTAGCGGGGGGATACAATGAGCAGTTCTTC,CASSPGLAGGYNEQFF
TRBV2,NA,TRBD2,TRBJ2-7,TGTGCCACAGGGAGAGGGGCGGGGGAGTACGAGCAGTACTTC,CATGRGAGEYEQYF
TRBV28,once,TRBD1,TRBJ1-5,TGTGCCAGCAGTTCGGTGCGGGACAGGGGCAGAAGGCAGCCCCAGCATTTT,CASSSVRDRGRRQPQHF
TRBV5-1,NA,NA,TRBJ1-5,TGCGCCAGCAGCGTCGGACAGAGCAATCAGCCCCAGCATTTT,CASSVGQSNQPQHF
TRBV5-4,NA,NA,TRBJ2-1,TGTGCCAGCAGCTTACAGGGTTTAAATGAGCAGTTCTTC,CASSLQGLNEQFF
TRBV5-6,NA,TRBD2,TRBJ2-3,TGTGCCAGCAGCTTTAAAGCGGGGCTCACAGATACGCAGTATTTT,CASSFKAGLTDTQYF
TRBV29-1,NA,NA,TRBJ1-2,TGCAGCGTTGAAGATCTGAATCGCCCGGGACGGCTCTATGGCTACACCTTC,CSVEDLNRPGRLYGYTF
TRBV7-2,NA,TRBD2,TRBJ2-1,TGTGCCAGCTCCCAAGGGGGGAGCGGGGGGGATGAGCAGTTCTTC,CASSQGGSGGDEQFF
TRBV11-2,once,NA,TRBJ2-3,TGTGCCAGCAGCACCGGCGGACGGATACCAGATACGCAGTATTTT,CASSTGGRIPDTQYF
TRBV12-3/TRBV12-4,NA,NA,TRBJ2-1,TGTGCCAGCAGTCTCCCCGGGGGCGTCGAGCAGTTCTTC,CASSLPGGVEQFF
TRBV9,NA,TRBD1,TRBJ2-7,TGTGCCAGCAGCGCCGGACAGGGGGACGAGCAGTACTTC,CASSAGQGDEQYF
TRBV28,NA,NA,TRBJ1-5,TGTGCCAGCAGGTCACTGGGGAAAGGGAATCAGCCCCAGCATTTT,CASRSLGKGNQPQHF
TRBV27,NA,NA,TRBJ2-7,TGTGCCAGCCTCCCTTCCAGGCGGGACGATTCCTACGAGCAGTACTTC,CASLPSRRDDSYEQYF
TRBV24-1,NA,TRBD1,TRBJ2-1,TGTGCCACCAGTGCCGGAAGGACAGGGGTGGATGAGCAGTTCTTC,CATSAGRTGVDEQFF
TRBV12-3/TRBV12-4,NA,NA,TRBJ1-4,TGTGCCAGCAGTTTCGGGGGGCAGGAAAAACTGTTTTTT,CASSFGGQEKLFF
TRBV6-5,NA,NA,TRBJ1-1,TGTGCCAGCAGTTACTCATCGGGTCATGAAGCTTTCTTT,CASSYSSGHEAFF
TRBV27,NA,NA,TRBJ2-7,TGTGCCAGCAGTTTTCAAGGGGGGGCCTACGAGCAGTACTTC,CASSFQGGAYEQYF
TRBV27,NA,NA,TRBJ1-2,TGTGCCAGCAGTTTCTCAGGAGTCTATGGCTACACCTTC,CASSFSGVYGYTF
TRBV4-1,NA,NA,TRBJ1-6,TGCGCCAGCAGCCCGGTCGGACCCGGGCGGAATTCACCCCTCCACTTT,CASSPVGPGRNSPLHF
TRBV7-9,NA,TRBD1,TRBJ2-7,TGTGCCAGCAGCCGAAGGGACAGGGGCTCCTACGAGCAGTACTTC,CASSRRDRGSYEQYF
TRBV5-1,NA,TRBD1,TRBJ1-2,TGCGCCAGCAGCTTGCTTTCGACAGGGGATGGCTACACCTTC,CASSLLSTGDGYTF
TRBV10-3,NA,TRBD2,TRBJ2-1,TGTGCCATCAGCTCGACTAGCGGGGGGCTTTACAATGAGCAGTTCTTC,CAISSTSGGLYNEQFF
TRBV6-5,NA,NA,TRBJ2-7,TGTGCCAGCAGTTACGGGGGAAAGAGCTCCTACGAGCAGTACTTC,CASSYGGKSSYEQYF
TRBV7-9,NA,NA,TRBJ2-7,TGTGCCAGCAGCTCCCAGGGGACAACCTACGAGCAGTACTTC,CASSSQGTTYEQYF
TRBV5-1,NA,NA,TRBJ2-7,TGCGCCAGCAGCTTGGCCCAAGGTGTCGAGCAGTACTTC,CASSLAQGVEQYF